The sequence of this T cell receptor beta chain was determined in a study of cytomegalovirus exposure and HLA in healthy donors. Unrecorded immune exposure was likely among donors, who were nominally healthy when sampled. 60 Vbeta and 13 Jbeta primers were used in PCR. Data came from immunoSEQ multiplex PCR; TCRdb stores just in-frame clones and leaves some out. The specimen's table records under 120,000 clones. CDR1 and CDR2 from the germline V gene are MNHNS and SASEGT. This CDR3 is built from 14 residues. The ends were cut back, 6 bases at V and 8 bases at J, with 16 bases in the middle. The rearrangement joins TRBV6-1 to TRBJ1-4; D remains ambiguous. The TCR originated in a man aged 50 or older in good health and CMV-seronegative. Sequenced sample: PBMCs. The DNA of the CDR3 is TGTGCCAGCAGCGCCCGGGTCACCAAGGAAAAACTGTTTTTT. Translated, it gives CASSARVTKEKLFF.